This T cell receptor (beta chain) was sequenced for a study of T cell responses to AZD1222 COVID-19 vaccine. Study overall: Second doses were pooled across both intervals (about 4 or about 12 weeks).

Points from the study as a whole: Spike was spanned by vaccine-associated CD4 TCRs, which were dominant at 160-218 and 743-854. Sampling captured repertoires only after the peak T cell response. Nearly half of the spike-specific TCRs reportedly recognize variant regions that carry no mutations.

As regards this clone: The antigen is undetermined.

Sequencing was performed with immunoSEQ multiplex PCR; in TCRdb, only in-frame clones are kept and a portion is missing. Here the sample spans more than 70,000 clones, roughly 90% being singletons. The CDR3 is 14 residues long. The V gene lost 2 bases and the J gene lost 8 bases, with 15 bases spanning the gap. The germline gives CDR1 SNHLY, CDR2 FYNNEI. The sample in question was peripheral blood, obtained on day 0 of AZD1222 vaccination. V usage is TRBV2 and J usage is TRBJ1-2; D not certain. The clonotype comes from an adult in good health. The CDR3 DNA follows: TGTGCCAGCAGTGAAACCTTCCTTTGGGAAGGCTACACCTTC. It codes for CASSETFLWEGYTF.